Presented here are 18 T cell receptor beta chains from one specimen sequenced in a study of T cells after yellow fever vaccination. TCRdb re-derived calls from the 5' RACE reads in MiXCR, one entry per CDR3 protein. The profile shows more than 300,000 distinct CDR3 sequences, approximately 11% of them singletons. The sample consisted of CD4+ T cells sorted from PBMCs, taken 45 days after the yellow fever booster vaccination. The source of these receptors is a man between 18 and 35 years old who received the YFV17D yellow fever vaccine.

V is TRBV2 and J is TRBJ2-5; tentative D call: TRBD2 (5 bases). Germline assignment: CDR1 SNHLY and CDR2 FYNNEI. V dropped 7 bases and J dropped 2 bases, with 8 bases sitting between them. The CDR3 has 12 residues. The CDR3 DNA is TGTGCCAGCACACGGAGGCAAGAGACCCAGTACTTC. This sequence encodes CASTRRQETQYF.

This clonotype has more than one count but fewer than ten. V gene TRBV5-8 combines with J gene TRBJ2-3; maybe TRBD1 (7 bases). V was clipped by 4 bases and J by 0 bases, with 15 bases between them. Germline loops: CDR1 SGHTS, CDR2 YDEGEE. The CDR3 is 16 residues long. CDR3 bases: TGTGCCAGCAGCCTATGGACAGGAGGGAGCACAGATACGCAGTATTTT. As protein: CASSLWTGGSTDTQYF.

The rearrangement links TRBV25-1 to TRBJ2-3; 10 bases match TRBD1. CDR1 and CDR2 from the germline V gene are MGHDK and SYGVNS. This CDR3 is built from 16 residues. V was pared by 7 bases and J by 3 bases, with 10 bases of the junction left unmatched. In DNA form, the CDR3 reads TGTGCCAGCACTCCTCGGACAGGGGGTGGTACAGATACGCAGTATTTT. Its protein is CASTPRTGGGTDTQYF.

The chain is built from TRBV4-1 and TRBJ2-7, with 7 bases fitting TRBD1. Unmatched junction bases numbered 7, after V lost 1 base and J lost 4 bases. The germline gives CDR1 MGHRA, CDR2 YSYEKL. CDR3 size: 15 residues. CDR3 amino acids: CASSQAPQGEYEQYV. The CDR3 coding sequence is TGCGCCAGCAGCCAAGCCCCCCAGGGGGAATACGAGCAGTACGTC.

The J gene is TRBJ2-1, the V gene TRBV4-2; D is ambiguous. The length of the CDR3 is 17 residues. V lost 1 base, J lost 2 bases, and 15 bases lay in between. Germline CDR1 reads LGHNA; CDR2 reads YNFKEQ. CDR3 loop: CASSQGVDLGTYNEQFF. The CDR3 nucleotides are TGTGCCAGCAGCCAAGGGGTCGACTTGGGAACCTACAATGAGCAGTTCTTC.

This CDR3 is CASSEGQGFNEQFF. CDR3 sequence (DNA): TGTGCCAGCAGTGAGGGACAGGGCTTCAATGAGCAGTTCTTC. The V call is TRBV2, the J call TRBJ2-1; 9 bases are shared with TRBD1. CDR3 size: 14 residues. V lost 3 bases and J lost 6; bases outside the gene matches: 3. Germline V gene lookup returns CDR1 SNHLY and CDR2 FYNNEI.

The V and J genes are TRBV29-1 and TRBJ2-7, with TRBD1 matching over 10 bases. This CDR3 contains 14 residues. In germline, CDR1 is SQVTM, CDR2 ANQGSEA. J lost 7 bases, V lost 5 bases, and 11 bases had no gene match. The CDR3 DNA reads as TGCAGCGTTTCATCGGACAGGGGGTCGGGTGAGCAGTACTTC. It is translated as CSVSSDRGSGEQYF.

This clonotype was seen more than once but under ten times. The CDR3 protein is CASSYSGTGELSSIQYF. Written as DNA, the CDR3 is TGTGCCAGCAGTTACTCCGGGACAGGTGAATTAAGCAGCATTCAGTACTTC. The rearrangement links TRBV6-5 to TRBJ2-4, with 8 positions matching TRBD1. CDR3 length: 17 residues. Germline V lookup: CDR1 MNHEY, CDR2 SVGAGI. With V trimmed by 0 bases and J by 9 bases, 13 bases remained unmatched.

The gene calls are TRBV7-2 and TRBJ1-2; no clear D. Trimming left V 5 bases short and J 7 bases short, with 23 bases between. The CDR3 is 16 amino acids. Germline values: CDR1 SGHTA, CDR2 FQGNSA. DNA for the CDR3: TGTGCCAGCAGCCCCAGAGGTCCGGTCGACTCCCGTGGCTACACCTTC. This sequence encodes CASSPRGPVDSRGYTF.

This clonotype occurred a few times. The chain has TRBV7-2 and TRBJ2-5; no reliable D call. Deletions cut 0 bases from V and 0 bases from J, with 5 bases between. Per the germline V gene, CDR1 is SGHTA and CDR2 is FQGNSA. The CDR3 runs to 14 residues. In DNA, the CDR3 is TGTGCCAGCAGCTTAGCGGACCACCAAGAGACCCAGTACTTC. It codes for CASSLADHQETQYF.

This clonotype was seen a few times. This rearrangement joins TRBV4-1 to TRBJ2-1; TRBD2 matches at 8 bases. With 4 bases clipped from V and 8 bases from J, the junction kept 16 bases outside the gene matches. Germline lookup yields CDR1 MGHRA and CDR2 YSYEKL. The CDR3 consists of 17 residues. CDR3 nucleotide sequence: TGCGCCAGCAGCCCTAACTCCGGATCGGGGGGGGCGGATGAGCAGTTCTTC. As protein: CASSPNSGSGGADEQFF.

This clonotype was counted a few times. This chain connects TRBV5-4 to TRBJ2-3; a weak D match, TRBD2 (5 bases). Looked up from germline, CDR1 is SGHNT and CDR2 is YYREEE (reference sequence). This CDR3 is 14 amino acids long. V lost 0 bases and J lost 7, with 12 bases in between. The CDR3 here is CASSLGRSGNTQYF. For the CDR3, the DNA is TGTGCCAGCAGCTTGGGACGCTCGGGAAATACGCAGTATTTT. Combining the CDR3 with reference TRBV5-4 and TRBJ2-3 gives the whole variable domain ETGVTQSPTHLIKTRGQQVTLRCSSQSGHNTVSWYQQALGQGPQFIFQYYREEENGRGNFPPRFSGLQFPNYSSELNVNALELDDSALYLCASSLGRSGNTQYFGPGTRLTVL.

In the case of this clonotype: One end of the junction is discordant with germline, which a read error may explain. The CDR3, as DNA: TGTGCCAGAAGTTGGGAGGGGGCCGGTGGCTACACCTTC. Translation: CARSWEGAGGYTF. The chain is built from TRBV12-3 or TRBV12-4 and TRBJ1-2, with 7 bases matching TRBD1. This CDR3 comprises 13 residues.

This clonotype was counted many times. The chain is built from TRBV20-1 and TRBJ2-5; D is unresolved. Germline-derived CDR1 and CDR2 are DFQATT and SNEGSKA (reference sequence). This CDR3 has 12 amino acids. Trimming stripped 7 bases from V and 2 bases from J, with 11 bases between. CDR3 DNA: TGCAGTGGGCCGGACGGGCAAGAGACCCAGTACTTC. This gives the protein CSGPDGQETQYF.

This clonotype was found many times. Here the CDR3 reads CAISPGQGADEQFF. As DNA, the CDR3 is TGTGCCATCAGTCCGGGACAGGGGGCCGATGAGCAGTTCTTC. V usage is TRBV10-3 and J usage is TRBJ2-1, with 12 nucleotides matching TRBD1. CDR1 is ENHRY, CDR2 SYGVKD, per germline. CDR3 length equals 14 residues. The trim removed 5 bases at V and 8 bases at J, leaving 4 bases unmatched.

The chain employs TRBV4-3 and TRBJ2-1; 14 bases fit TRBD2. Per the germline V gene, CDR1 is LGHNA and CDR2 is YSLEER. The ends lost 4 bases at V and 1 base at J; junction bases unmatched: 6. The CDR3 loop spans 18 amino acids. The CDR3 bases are TGCGCCAGCAGCCGAGGACTAGCGGGGGGCCTTTCCTACAATGAGCAGTTCTTC. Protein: CASSRGLAGGLSYNEQFF.

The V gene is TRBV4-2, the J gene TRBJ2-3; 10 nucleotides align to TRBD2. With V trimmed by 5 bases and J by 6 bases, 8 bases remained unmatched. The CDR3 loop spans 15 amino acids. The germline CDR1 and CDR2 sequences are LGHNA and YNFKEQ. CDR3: CASSWAGTSVDTQYF. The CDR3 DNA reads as TGTGCCAGCAGCTGGGCCGGGACTAGCGTCGATACGCAGTATTTT.

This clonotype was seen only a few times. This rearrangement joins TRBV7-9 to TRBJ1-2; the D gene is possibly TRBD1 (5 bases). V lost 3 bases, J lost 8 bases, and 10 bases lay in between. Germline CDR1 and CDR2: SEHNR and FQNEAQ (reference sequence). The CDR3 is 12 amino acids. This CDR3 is CASSFTGVGYTF. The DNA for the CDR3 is TGTGCCAGCAGCTTTACGGGGGTCGGCTACACCTTC.